Listed here are 12 T cell receptor beta chains from one sample, sequenced in a study of blood T cell repertoires in COVID-19. Libraries were prepared by immunoSEQ multiplex PCR; TCRdb keeps only in-frame clonotypes and omits some of them. The data contain around 250,000 clones, 88% of them singletons. Sequencing was done on a sample of PBMCs or T cells enriched from blood (not recorded which). The source is a woman between 40 and 50 years old who had been exposed to COVID-19.

The genes are TRBV3-1 (or the pseudogene TRBV3-2) and TRBJ2-1, with D perhaps matching TRBD2 (5 bases). Germline V gene sequence: CDR1 LGHDT, CDR2 YNNKEL (reference sequence). The CDR3 length is 13 residues. V lost 3 bases to trimming and J lost 7 bases, with 10 bases between them. The CDR3 DNA follows: TGTGCCAGCAGCCAGAAGCGAGGGAATGAGCAGTTCTTC. Amino acid sequence: CASSQKRGNEQFF.

This rearrangement joins TRBV4-1 to TRBJ2-5, with no clear D. CDR3 size: 17 residues. V lost 2 bases to trimming and J lost 5 bases, with 21 bases between them. Germline V lookup: CDR1 MGHRA, CDR2 YSYEKL. This chain's CDR3 is CASSQIDLISTAETQYF. Written as DNA, the CDR3 is TGCGCCAGCAGCCAAATCGACTTGATTTCCACCGCGGAGACCCAGTACTTC.

This sequence joins TRBV29-1 and TRBJ2-3; D might be TRBD2 (6 bases). This CDR3 region has 14 residues. Germline lookup yields CDR1 SQVTM and CDR2 ANQGSEA. The ends were cut back, 3 bases at V and 1 base at J, with 11 bases in the middle. The CDR3 DNA sequence: TGCAGCGTTGAGGAGGGCAGCCGCACAGATACGCAGTATTTT. Protein product: CSVEEGSRTDTQYF.

This CDR3 reads CASSLSQRGPRTDTQYF. Here the CDR3 DNA reads TGTGCCAGCAGCTTATCACAAAGGGGGCCCCGCACAGATACGCAGTATTTT. The J gene is TRBJ2-3, the V gene TRBV7-3, with 7 bases aligning to TRBD1. The CDR3 spans 17 residues. Trimming at V came to 2 bases and at J to 1 base, leaving 9 bases not matched to a gene. Germline CDR1 and CDR2: SGHTA and FQGTGA.

Notes on this clone: One junction end does not reproduce the germline sequence, and a read error may be involved. The chain joins TRBV28 to TRBJ2-7; 7 bases are shared with TRBD1. CDR1 and CDR2 from the germline V gene are MDHEN and SYDVKM. The CDR3 has 13 residues. The CDR3 nucleotides are TGTGCCAGCAGTGAACGTCGACCGGGACAGTTCGGCTTC. Translated, it gives CASSERRPGQFGF.

The V and J genes are TRBV19 and TRBJ1-1, with 8 nucleotides matching TRBD1. Germline lookup yields CDR1 LNHDA and CDR2 SQIVND (reference sequence). The CDR3 is 15 residues long. The J segment lost 1 base and the V segment lost 5 bases, leaving 6 bases of the junction unmatched. The CDR3 DNA is TGTGCCAGTAGTCTCCTACAGGGGGGGAACACTGAAGCTTTCTTT. It is translated as CASSLLQGGNTEAFF.

V is TRBV27 and J is TRBJ2-5; 7 bases are a match to TRBD1. The CDR3 is 14 residues long. Germline V gives CDR1 MNHEY, CDR2 SMNVEV (reference sequence). V was pared by 6 bases and J by 5 bases, with 9 bases of the junction left unmatched. This CDR3 is CASRLGQNWETQYF. Here the CDR3 DNA reads TGTGCCAGCAGACTGGGACAGAATTGGGAGACCCAGTACTTC.

The rearrangement joins TRBV11-2 to TRBJ2-3, with D maybe TRBD2 (5 bases). Trimming shortened V by 1 base and J by 0 bases, and 8 bases separated the two germline ends. The CDR3 length is 15 residues. Germline V gene sequence: CDR1 SGHAT, CDR2 FQNNGV. The CDR3 region is CASSLVPGSTDTQYF. Here the CDR3 DNA reads TGTGCCAGCAGCTTAGTTCCGGGGAGCACAGATACGCAGTATTTT.

The J gene is TRBJ2-1, the V gene TRBV18, with 9 bases lining up with TRBD2. Trimming took 6 bases from V and 8 from J; bases not matched to a gene: 11. Per germline, CDR1 KGHSH and CDR2 LQKENI. The CDR3 is 15 amino acids. The DNA for the CDR3 is TGTGCCAGCTCGAACGGGCGGGGGGGAGGCGATGAGCAGTTCTTC. This sequence encodes CASSNGRGGGDEQFF.

This chain links TRBV6-5 with TRBJ1-4; TRBD1 aligns across 7 bases. Germline CDR1 is MNHEY and CDR2 is SVGAGI. The CDR3 contains 13 residues. Losses at the gene ends were 4 bases for V and 7 bases for J; bases not matched to a gene: 3. The DNA for the CDR3 is TGTGCCAGCAGTTCACAGGGGTCTGAAAAACTGTTTTTT. Translation: CASSSQGSEKLFF.

This clone was found once. The V call is TRBV9, the J call TRBJ2-5; 8 nucleotides align to TRBD1. The V gene end was trimmed by 2 bases and the J gene end by 0 bases; junction bases not matched to a gene: 6. The CDR3 consists of 16 residues. Germline-derived CDR1 and CDR2 are SGDLS and YYNGEE. CDR3 in amino acids: CASSVSRDRYQETQYF. CDR3 coding DNA: TGTGCCAGCAGCGTTTCACGGGACAGGTACCAAGAGACCCAGTACTTC.

The rearrangement links TRBV6-5 to TRBJ1-1; D might be TRBD1 (5 bases). The CDR3 is 12 residues long. From germline, CDR1 is MNHEY and CDR2 SVGAGI. Trimming cost V 5 bases and J 4 bases, with 8 bases left between them. CDR3 loop: CASSPQGTEAFF. The CDR3, as DNA: TGTGCCAGCAGTCCCCAGGGCACTGAAGCTTTCTTT.